The 32 T cell receptor beta chains below were found in one sample sequenced in a study of blood T cell repertoires in COVID-19. Sequencing was performed with immunoSEQ multiplex PCR; in TCRdb, only in-frame clones are kept and a portion is missing. The data contain 250,000 or so clones, about 82% of them singletons. The specimen was PBMCs or T cells enriched from blood (not recorded which). These receptors originate from a woman aged 45 to 65 who had recovered from COVID-19.

The rearrangement joins TRBV10-3 to TRBJ2-3; 13 bases fit TRBD2. V was pared by 3 bases and J by 2 bases, with 20 bases of the junction left unmatched. Germline V gene data show CDR1 as ENHRY and CDR2 as SYGVKD. The CDR3 covers 22 residues. The CDR3 DNA reads TGTGCCATCAGTGAAGGCCACTACTCCAGACTAGCGGGAGGATACTTCACAGATACGCAGTATTTT. Its protein product is CAISEGHYSRLAGGYFTDTQYF.

V gene TRBV5-1 combines with J gene TRBJ1-2; TRBD1 matches at 9 bases. With 0 bases clipped from V and 3 bases from J, the junction kept 3 bases outside the gene matches. The CDR3 is made up of 15 amino acids. Per the germline V gene, CDR1 is SGHRS and CDR2 is YFSETQ. The CDR3 loop reads CASSLGDRADYGYTF. As DNA, the CDR3 is TGCGCCAGCAGCTTGGGGGACAGGGCGGACTATGGCTACACCTTC. Filled out from reference TRBV5-1 and TRBJ1-2, the complete variable domain reads KAGVTQTPRYLIKTRGQQVTLSCSPISGHRSVSWYQQTPGQGLQFLFEYFSETQRNKGNFPGRFSGRQFSNSRSEMNVSTLELGDSALYLCASSLGDRADYGYTFGSGTRLTVV.

This sequence joins TRBV30 and TRBJ2-3; TRBD2 matches at 8 bases. Germline loops: CDR1 GTSNPN, CDR2 SVGIG (reference sequence). This CDR3 spans 16 amino acids. CDR3 in amino acids: CASSSGLTPSTDTQYF. CDR3 in DNA: TGTGCATCTTCTAGCGGGCTCACCCCTAGCACAGATACGCAGTATTTT. The full variable domain, with the rest looked up from reference TRBV30 and TRBJ2-3, is SQTIHQWPATLVQPVGSPLSLECTVEGTSNPNLYWYRQAAGRGLQLLFYSVGIGQISSEVPQNLSASRPQDRQFILSSKKLLLSDSGFYLCASSSGLTPSTDTQYFGPGTRLTVL.

The rearrangement uses TRBV6-5 and TRBJ1-1, with a weak D call TRBD1 (6 bases). V was clipped by 2 bases and J by 0 bases, with 13 bases between them. The CDR3 is 16 amino acids. The germline gives CDR1 MNHEY, CDR2 SVGAGI. This CDR3 is CASSYGGSRVNTEAFF. CDR3 nucleotide sequence: TGTGCCAGCAGTTACGGGGGCAGCAGGGTGAACACTGAAGCTTTCTTT.

V usage is TRBV11-3 and J usage is TRBJ2-7, with 7 bases matching TRBD1. V was clipped by 5 bases and J by 3 bases; unmatched bases: 7. CDR3 size: 14 residues. Germline CDR1 SGHNT, CDR2 YENEEA. CDR3 protein: CASSPDRAYYEQYF. Written as DNA, the CDR3 is TGTGCCAGCAGCCCCGACAGGGCATACTACGAGCAGTACTTC.

Note on this clone: The same CDR3 also results from other DNA sequences found in this sample. The chain couples TRBV18 to TRBJ1-1, with a weak D call TRBD1 (6 bases). CDR3 length: 13 amino acids. V was pared by 4 bases and J by 1 base, with 7 bases between. The germline V gene encodes CDR1 KGHSH and CDR2 LQKENI. CDR3 coding DNA: TGTGCCAGCTCACGGGGACAGAACACTGAAGCTTTCTTT. This codes for CASSRGQNTEAFF.

This clone was found once. This chain links TRBV4-3 with TRBJ2-5, with TRBD2 matching 11 bases. Germline trimming cut 0 bases from V and 5 bases from J; bases unmatched to any gene: 8. This CDR3 comprises 17 residues. CDR1 and CDR2 (germline): LGHNA, YSLEER. CDR3 DNA: TGCGCCAGCAGCCAAGAGGTAGCGGGGGGGTTGGTGGAGACCCAGTACTTC. It codes for CASSQEVAGGLVETQYF.

CDR3 DNA: TGTGCCAGCAGCTCTAGGACAGGGATCCCTGAAGCTTTCTTT. This sequence encodes CASSSRTGIPEAFF. This rearrangement joins TRBV5-5 to TRBJ1-1; 8 bases map to TRBD1. This CDR3 is 14 amino acids long. From germline, CDR1 is SGHKS and CDR2 YYEKEE (reference sequence). J was trimmed by 6 bases and V by 3 bases; bases with no gene match: 7.

CDR3 bases: TGTGCCAGCAGTCAATTAGCGGGACCCGGATTCGAGCAGTACTTC. Residues: CASSQLAGPGFEQYF. V and J are TRBV27 and TRBJ2-7, with 8 nucleotides matching TRBD2. Germline V lookup: CDR1 MNHEY, CDR2 SMNVEV (reference sequence). V trimming: 5 bases; J trimming: 6 bases; junction bases outside the gene matches: 12. The CDR3 totals 15 residues.

The V gene is TRBV6-5, the J gene TRBJ2-2, with 11 bases lining up with TRBD2. V lost 2 bases to trimming and J lost 3 bases; unmatched junction nucleotides: 2. Germline values: CDR1 MNHEY, CDR2 SVGAGI. This CDR3 has 16 amino acids. CDR3 amino acids: CASSYVAGGDTGELFF. The CDR3 DNA follows: TGTGCCAGCAGTTACGTAGCGGGAGGGGACACCGGGGAGCTGTTTTTT.

The chain joins TRBV4-1 to TRBJ2-7, with D perhaps matching TRBD1 (5 bases). The V gene lost 3 bases and the J gene lost 7 bases, with 16 bases spanning the gap. The germline V gene encodes CDR1 MGHRA and CDR2 YSYEKL. The CDR3 extends over 14 amino acids. The CDR3 DNA reads TGCGCCAGCAGCCATATTACCCAGGGTTATGAGCAGTACTTC. Protein: CASSHITQGYEQYF.

This rearrangement joins TRBV7-9 to TRBJ1-3; 8 bases line up with TRBD1. Trimming at V came to 2 bases and at J to 2 bases, leaving 8 bases not matched to a gene. CDR3 length: 17 amino acids. Germline V lookup: CDR1 SEHNR, CDR2 FQNEAQ (reference sequence). CDR3 in DNA: TGTGCCAGCAGCTTAACCCCGGGCAGGGGGCCTGGAAACACCATATATTTT. Its protein product is CASSLTPGRGPGNTIYF.

The sample holds a few counts of this clone. This chain connects TRBV6-5 to TRBJ2-3; D is unresolved. Germline values: CDR1 MNHEY, CDR2 SVGAGI. The CDR3 contains 15 residues. Between the trimmed V and J ends, which lost 7 bases and 0 bases, there was a span of 14 bases. CDR3 in amino acids: CASMSPGYSTDTQYF. In DNA, the CDR3 is TGTGCCAGCATGTCCCCAGGATATAGCACAGATACGCAGTATTTT.

This clone has a single count. The V gene is TRBV5-1, the J gene TRBJ2-5, with a weak D call TRBD1 (6 bases). The CDR3 covers 16 residues. Deletions cut 0 bases from V and 1 base from J, with 13 bases between. Germline V gene lookup returns CDR1 SGHRS and CDR2 YFSETQ. CDR3 residues: CASSLVQGPLQETQYF. In DNA form, the CDR3 reads TGCGCCAGCAGCTTGGTACAGGGACCCCTCCAAGAGACCCAGTACTTC.

The chain recombines TRBV7-3 with TRBJ2-1, with D perhaps TRBD1 (6 bases). Looked up from germline, CDR1 is SGHTA and CDR2 is FQGTGA. V was pared by 5 bases and J by 5 bases, with 13 bases between. The CDR3 has 14 amino acids. The CDR3 sequence is CASSVRDTDNEQFF. CDR3 DNA sequence: TGTGCCAGCAGCGTCCGGGACACCGACAATGAGCAGTTCTTC. The complete variable domain, with remaining parts taken from reference TRBV7-3 and TRBJ2-1, reads GAGVSQTPSNKVTEKGKYVELRCDPISGHTALYWYRQSLGQGPEFLIYFQGTGAADDSGLPNDRFFAVRPEGSVSTLKIQRTERGDSAVYLCASSVRDTDNEQFFGPGTRLTVL.

J is TRBJ1-6 and V is TRBV6-1; perhaps TRBD1 as D (5 bases). The V gene lost 4 bases and the J gene lost 4 bases, with 17 bases spanning the gap. CDR1 is MNHNS and CDR2 is SASEGT in the germline V gene. The CDR3 is 17 amino acids. CDR3: CASSGPRTTVYNSPLHF. CDR3 sequence (DNA): TGTGCCAGCAGTGGCCCCCGGACGACAGTTTATAATTCACCCCTCCACTTT.

The chain is built from TRBV11-1 and TRBJ2-3; possible D gene TRBD2, 5 bases. CDR1 is SGHAT, CDR2 FQDESV, per germline (reference sequence). The ends were cut back, 5 bases at V and 4 bases at J, with 19 bases in the middle. The CDR3 is 16 residues long. CDR3 nucleotides: TGTGCCAGCAGCCTCCTCCCCCCTAGCAGCCCAGATACGCAGTATTTT. It translates to CASSLLPPSSPDTQYF.

The rearrangement uses TRBV6-5 and TRBJ2-1, with D possibly being TRBD2 (5 bases). This CDR3 has 14 amino acids. The germline V gene has CDR1 MNHEY and CDR2 SVGAGI. Trimming left V 7 bases short and J 1 base short, with 11 bases between. The CDR3 region has the DNA TGTGCCAGCACCTTTCGGACTTCCTACAATGAGCAGTTCTTC. This codes for CASTFRTSYNEQFF.

The genes are TRBV4-3 and TRBJ1-1; TRBD1 is a possible D gene (6 bases). CDR1 LGHNA and CDR2 YSLEER come from the germline V gene. Trimming took off 0 bases at V and 0 bases at J, with 11 bases between the two ends. This CDR3 comprises 16 residues. In DNA, the CDR3 is TGCGCCAGCAGCCAAGATGAGGGGGTGATGAACACTGAAGCTTTCTTT. Protein: CASSQDEGVMNTEAFF.

The chain recombines TRBV11-2 with TRBJ1-4; TRBD1 matches at 9 bases. V lost 2 bases to trimming and J lost 10 bases; unmatched junction nucleotides: 8. CDR3 size: 15 residues. The V gene's germline CDR1 is SGHAT and CDR2 FQNNGV. The CDR3 nucleotides read TGTGCCAGCAGCTTATTGGGGACAGGGATACCAAAACTGTTTTTT. Protein product: CASSLLGTGIPKLFF.

This rearrangement joins TRBV7-2 to TRBJ2-5, with TRBD2 identical over 7 bases. V lost 3 bases, J lost 4 bases, and 14 bases stayed unmatched. The germline CDR1 and CDR2 sequences are SGHTA and FQGNSA. The CDR3 sequence is 17 residues long. The CDR3 reads CASSFIAGAAGGETQYF. The CDR3 DNA follows: TGTGCCAGCAGCTTTATCGCGGGAGCAGCTGGGGGAGAGACCCAGTACTTC.

The chain couples TRBV4-3 to TRBJ1-5, with D perhaps TRBD1 (6 bases). Germline assignment: CDR1 LGHNA and CDR2 YSLEER. Trimming removed 3 bases from V and 0 bases from J, with 12 bases in between. This CDR3 has 16 amino acids. CDR3 residues: CASSQTTGTSNQPQHF. In DNA, the CDR3 is TGCGCCAGCAGCCAGACCACAGGGACTAGCAATCAGCCCCAGCATTTT.

The rearrangement joins TRBV20-1 to TRBJ1-6, with D perhaps matching TRBD1 (6 bases). In germline, CDR1 is DFQATT, CDR2 SNEGSKA (reference sequence). The CDR3 is made up of 14 amino acids. The V gene lost 3 bases and the J gene lost 2 bases, with 8 bases spanning the gap. CDR3 residues: CSASGGPYNSPLHF. The DNA of the CDR3 is TGCAGTGCTAGTGGGGGGCCCTATAATTCACCCCTCCACTTT.

This chain connects TRBV30 to TRBJ1-6, with D uncertain. Per germline, CDR1 GTSNPN and CDR2 SVGIG (reference sequence). The ends were cut back, 0 bases at V and 0 bases at J, with 12 bases in the middle. The CDR3 is 17 amino acids. CDR3 coding DNA: TGTGCCTGGAGTGTCCACGGACTAAGCTCCTATAATTCACCCCTCCACTTT. Translation: CAWSVHGLSSYNSPLHF.

The rearrangement links TRBV2 to TRBJ1-1; D gene unclear. Germline V lookup: CDR1 SNHLY, CDR2 FYNNEI. CDR3 length: 14 amino acids. Trimming took off 1 base at V and 1 base at J, with 7 bases between the two ends. CDR3 loop: CASSEGQWNTEAFF. CDR3 in DNA: TGTGCCAGCAGTGAAGGTCAATGGAACACTGAAGCTTTCTTT.

The CDR3 nucleotides are TGTGCCAGTAGTCTAACAGGGGGAAGTACGCAGTATTTT. It specifies CASSLTGGSTQYF. The rearrangement uses TRBV19 and TRBJ2-3; 8 bases agree with TRBD1. CDR3 length: 13 residues. CDR1 LNHDA and CDR2 SQIVND come from the germline V gene (reference sequence). V was pared by 5 bases and J by 8 bases, with 6 bases of the junction left unmatched.

This sequence joins TRBV10-2 and TRBJ1-2; the match to TRBD1 covers 7 bases. The CDR3 spans 14 residues. V was clipped by 3 bases and J by 4 bases; unmatched bases: 5. Germline CDR1 WSHSY, CDR2 SAAADI. The CDR3 DNA is TGCGCCAGCAGTGACCGGGACAGCACCTATGGCTACACCTTC. Protein: CASSDRDSTYGYTF.

J is TRBJ1-2 and V is TRBV3-1 (or the pseudogene TRBV3-2); 10 positions match TRBD1. This CDR3 region has 13 residues. Germline loops: CDR1 LGHDT, CDR2 YNNKEL (reference sequence). V trimming: 4 bases; J trimming: 8 bases; junction bases outside the gene matches: 4. DNA for the CDR3: TGTGCCAGCAGCCGGGGACAGGGGATGGGCTACACCTTC. It specifies CASSRGQGMGYTF.

V usage is TRBV2 and J usage is TRBJ1-1, with D tentatively TRBD1 (5 bases). This CDR3 contains 14 residues. In germline, CDR1 is SNHLY, CDR2 FYNNEI. The V and J ends lost 5 bases and 3 bases respectively, with 13 bases between them. The CDR3 is CASSYQGVDTEAFF. In DNA form, the CDR3 reads TGTGCCAGCAGTTACCAGGGCGTAGACACTGAAGCTTTCTTT.

The V gene is TRBV4-3, the J gene TRBJ1-2; D may be TRBD1 (6 bases). V was trimmed by 0 bases and J by 7 bases, leaving 15 bases between them. CDR3 length equals 15 residues. CDR1 is LGHNA, CDR2 YSLEER, per germline. CDR3 sequence reads: CASSQDHGGRGGYTF. As DNA, the CDR3 is TGCGCCAGCAGCCAAGATCACGGGGGGCGAGGTGGCTACACCTTC.

The chain is built from TRBV5-5 and TRBJ1-1; 10 bases match TRBD1. The CDR3 contains 17 residues. CDR1 and CDR2 from the germline V gene are SGHKS and YYEKEE (reference sequence). V shed 0 bases, J shed 1 base, and the junction held 6 bases outside the gene matches. CDR3 protein: CASSLGQGANKNTEAFF. The DNA for the CDR3 is TGTGCCAGCAGCTTGGGACAGGGGGCGAATAAGAACACTGAAGCTTTCTTT.

V and J are TRBV3-1 (or the pseudogene TRBV3-2) and TRBJ1-1, with D unclear. Germline loops: CDR1 LGHDT, CDR2 YNNKEL (reference sequence). Trimming left V 2 bases short and J 6 bases short, with 13 bases between. CDR3 length equals 14 residues. The CDR3 spells CASSQPGRSAEAFF. The CDR3 coding sequence is TGTGCCAGCAGCCAACCCGGGAGGAGCGCTGAAGCTTTCTTT.